Below are 9 T cell receptor beta chains sequenced from a single sample in a study of early T cells in non-severe SARS-CoV-2 infection. In TCRdb, the 5' RACE reads were re-called with MiXCR into one record per CDR3 protein. The sample yields about 83,000 distinct CDR3 sequences, over 13% seen once. The sequenced material came from whole blood. Source of these receptors: an adult who was a healthcare worker with PCR-confirmed SARS-CoV-2 infection or an uninfected control (not recorded which).

This clonotype has a handful of counts. This chain joins TRBV7-3 and TRBJ2-7, with D perhaps assigned TRBD1 or TRBD2 (5 bases each). Per the germline V gene, CDR1 is SGHTA and CDR2 is FQGTGA. The CDR3 loop spans 15 amino acids. The V gene lost 5 bases and the J gene lost 3 bases, with 17 bases spanning the gap. In nucleotides, the CDR3 is TGTGCCAGCAGCCCTAACGGGATGGGGGTCTACGAGCAGTACTTC. Its protein is CASSPNGMGVYEQYF.

The rearrangement joins TRBV3-1 to TRBJ2-1; no definite D call. Trimming took off 4 bases at V and 6 bases at J, with 13 bases between the two ends. Germline CDR1 reads LGHDT; CDR2 reads YNNKEL (reference sequence). This CDR3 is built from 14 residues. The CDR3: CASSRSRPGNEQFF. In nucleotides, the CDR3 is TGTGCCAGCAGCCGTTCCCGCCCGGGCAATGAGCAGTTCTTC.

Many counts were recorded for this clonotype. The V and J genes are TRBV4-1 and TRBJ2-1, with 10 bases lining up with TRBD2. V shed 6 bases, J shed 1 base, and the junction held 3 bases outside the gene matches. The germline V gene has CDR1 MGHRA and CDR2 YSYEKL. The CDR3 is 15 residues long. CDR3 DNA sequence: TGCGCCAGCAGTTCGACTAGCGGGTCCTACAATGAGCAGTTCTTC. Translated, it gives CASSSTSGSYNEQFF.

This clonotype showed up many times. Here the CDR3 reads CSARDRAPSGGPKNIQYF. CDR3 DNA sequence: TGCAGTGCTAGAGATAGGGCCCCTAGCGGGGGGCCGAAAAACATTCAGTACTTC. The gene calls are TRBV20-1 and TRBJ2-4, with 11 nucleotides matching TRBD2. The V and J ends lost 0 bases and 4 bases, in that order; junction bases with no gene match: 11. This CDR3 spans 18 amino acids. Germline lookup yields CDR1 DFQATT and CDR2 SNEGSKA (reference sequence).

The sample holds a few counts of this clonotype. This chain links TRBV7-2 with TRBJ1-5, with unresolved D. Germline CDR1 reads SGHTA; CDR2 reads FQGNSA. The CDR3 has 14 residues. V lost 6 bases to trimming and J lost 2 bases, with 11 bases between them. CDR3 region: CASSSAPGNQPQHF. The DNA of the CDR3 is TGTGCCAGCAGTTCCGCGCCAGGCAATCAGCCCCAGCATTTT.

At least ten counts were recorded for this clonotype. The chain couples TRBV27 to TRBJ2-2; D is undetermined. The length of the CDR3 is 12 residues. Germline V gene sequence: CDR1 MNHEY, CDR2 SMNVEV (reference sequence). Trimming took off 4 bases at V and 4 bases at J, with 4 bases between the two ends. CDR3 residues: CASSWGTGELFF. CDR3 in DNA: TGTGCCAGCAGTTGGGGCACCGGGGAGCTGTTTTTT.

In this sample, this clonotype turned up many times. This chain links TRBV10-3 with TRBJ1-1, with TRBD1 as a possible D gene (5 bases). Deletions cut 2 bases from V and 5 bases from J, with 9 bases between. This CDR3 comprises 13 residues. Germline V gene sequence: CDR1 ENHRY, CDR2 SYGVKD. The CDR3 reads CAISERGETEAFF. The CDR3 DNA reads TGTGCCATCAGTGAGCGAGGGGAGACTGAAGCTTTCTTT.

This clonotype was seen repeatedly, ten times or more. The V and J genes are TRBV29-1 and TRBJ2-5, with 9 positions matching TRBD2. This CDR3 is built from 13 residues. Germline trimming cut 5 bases from V and 2 bases from J; bases unmatched to any gene: 3. Germline CDR1 and CDR2: SQVTM and ANQGSEA. CDR3 in amino acids: CSVSGGLQETQYF. Here the CDR3 DNA reads TGCAGCGTTAGCGGGGGGCTTCAAGAGACCCAGTACTTC.

This clonotype was counted between two and nine times. In DNA, the CDR3 is TGTGCCAGCAGTGAAACGGGGGAGAACACTGAAGCTTTCTTT. Translated: CASSETGENTEAFF. The rearrangement uses TRBV2 and TRBJ1-1; weak D call: TRBD1 (5 bases). Germline CDR1 reads SNHLY; CDR2 reads FYNNEI. Trimming cost V 2 bases and J 1 base, with 8 bases left between them. The CDR3 extends over 14 amino acids.